This T cell receptor beta chain comes out of a study of regulatory T cells in long-lasting Graves disease. Study results and caveats: Those with persistent Graves' had less TCR diversity than newly diagnosed patients.

Time point given: newly diagnosed GD, antithyroid drugs for less than 3 months. Preparation of the TCR library used RNA extracted from PBMCs. HTBI primers from iRepertoire and Arm-PCR of CDR3 regions yielded the TCR beta libraries. TCRdb reprocessed the multiplex PCR reads via MiXCR and lists one record per CDR3 protein. The data contain 410,000 or so distinct CDR3 sequences, 15% of them singletons. Unmatched junction bases numbered 7, after V lost 5 bases and J lost 10 bases. CDR1 is DFQATT, CDR2 SNEGSKA, per germline (reference sequence). The CDR3 loop spans 12 amino acids. In its sample, this clonotype was seen a few times. Its antigen is not identified. These data were likewise used in another study, on T cells in Graves' hyperthyroidism and ophthalmopathy. This second report adds: Calling Graves' hyperthyroidism stable meant ophthalmopathy did not progress within 18 months. Uncontrolled infection, other autoimmune disease, pregnancy or lactation barred patients from enrollment. First-round RT-PCR of the TCR CDR3 relied on the HTBI primer set.

This specimen consisted of peripheral blood mononuclear cells (PBMCs), obtained at new diagnosis, from a patient treated with antithyroid drugs. The clonotype was recovered from a woman in her 30s with Graves disease. This chain links TRBV20-1 with TRBJ1-1; 10 nucleotides align to TRBD1. CDR3 in amino acids: CSARGTGVIAFF. Written as DNA, the CDR3 is TGCAGTGCTCGAGGGACAGGGGTGATAGCTTTCTTT.